The T cell receptor (beta chain) under discussion was sequenced for a study of cytomegalovirus exposure and HLA in healthy donors. At the level of the study: The roughly 120 validation repertoires and the 650 to 850 first-cohort repertoires shared a platform, a later analysis reported. Whole-study findings and limits: Rare TCR sequences dominated, though some public TCRs recurred in many donors.

This clone was seen a handful of times. Antigen specificity is unknown. Produced via immunoSEQ multiplex PCR; TCRdb's table is partial and in-frame only. The sample carries 100,000 to 150,000 clones, 85% to 90% recorded once. This sequence was found in a woman under 30 in good health and CMV-seronegative. Material: PBMCs.

The CDR3 nucleotides read TGTGCCAGCAGCCCAGACGGGACTAGCTACAATGAGCAGTTCTTC. Amino acid sequence: CASSPDGTSYNEQFF. The rearrangement links TRBV11-3 to TRBJ2-1, with 8 bases identical to TRBD2. The CDR3 spans 15 residues. Germline values: CDR1 SGHNT, CDR2 YENEEA. The junction had 6 bases not matched to a gene; V was cut back by 5 bases and J by 3 bases.